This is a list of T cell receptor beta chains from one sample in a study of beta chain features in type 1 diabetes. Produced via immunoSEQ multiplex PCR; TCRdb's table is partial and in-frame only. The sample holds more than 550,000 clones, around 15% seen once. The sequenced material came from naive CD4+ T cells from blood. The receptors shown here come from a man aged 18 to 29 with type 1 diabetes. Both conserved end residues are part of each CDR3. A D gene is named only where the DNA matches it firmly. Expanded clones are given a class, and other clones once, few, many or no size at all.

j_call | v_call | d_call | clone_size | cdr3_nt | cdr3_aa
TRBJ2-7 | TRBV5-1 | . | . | TGCGCCAGCAGCCAGGCGAACGAGCAGTACTTC | CASSQANEQYF
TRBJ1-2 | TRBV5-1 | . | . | TGCGCCAGCAGCACGAGGTGGGGCGGCTATGGCTACACCTTC | CASSTRWGGYGYTF
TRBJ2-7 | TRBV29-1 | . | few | TGCAGCGTTGAGTCAGGGAGCTACGAGCAGTACTTC | CSVESGSYEQYF
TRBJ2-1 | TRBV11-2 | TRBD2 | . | TGTGCCAGCAGCCTAGTCAGCGGGGGGATATACAATGAGCAGTTCTTC | CASSLVSGGIYNEQFF
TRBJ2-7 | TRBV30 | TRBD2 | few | TGTGCCTGGCAAAGGGGACTAGCGGGATCATATGCCTACGAGCAGTACTTC | CAWQRGLAGSYAYEQYF
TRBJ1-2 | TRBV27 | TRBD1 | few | TGTGCCAGCAGTTTTTGGACAGGGGGAGGCTATGGCTACACCTTC | CASSFWTGGGYGYTF
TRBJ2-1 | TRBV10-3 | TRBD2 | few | TGTGCCATCACCGGGACTAGCGGGAGGGCCGATGAGCAGTTCTTC | CAITGTSGRADEQFF
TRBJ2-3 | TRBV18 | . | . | TGTGCCAGCTCACCCAGTGCTAGCACAGATACGCAGTATTTT | CASSPSASTDTQYF
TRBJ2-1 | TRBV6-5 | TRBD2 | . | TGTGCCAGCAGTTACCGGTCAGGGAGGGATGAGCAGTTCTTC | CASSYRSGRDEQFF
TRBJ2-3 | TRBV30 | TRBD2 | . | TGTGCCTGGAGCCCCACGGGGCGGGGGTTTGGAGATACGCAGTATTTT | CAWSPTGRGFGDTQYF
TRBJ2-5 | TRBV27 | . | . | TGTGCCAGCAGTTTTCTCTCCGAAGAGACCCAGTACTTC | CASSFLSEETQYF
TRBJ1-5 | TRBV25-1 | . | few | TGTGCCAGCAGTGATCGGGGGACCCAGTATAGCAATCAGCCCCAGCATTTT | CASSDRGTQYSNQPQHF
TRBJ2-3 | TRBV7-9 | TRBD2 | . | TGTGCCAGCAGCTTGGCGGGGGGGCCGTCTGGTACGCAGTATTTT | CASSLAGGPSGTQYF
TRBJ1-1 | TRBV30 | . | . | TGTGCCTGGAGGAGGCAATACGTGGAAGCTTTCTTT | CAWRRQYVEAFF
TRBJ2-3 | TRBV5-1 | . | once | TGCGCCAGCAGCGGGGGAGGCGCAGATACGCAGTATTTT | CASSGGGADTQYF
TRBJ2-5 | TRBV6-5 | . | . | TGTGCCAGCAGTCCTTTTCCGACTAGAACAGAGACCCAGTACTTC | CASSPFPTRTETQYF
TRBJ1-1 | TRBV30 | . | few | TGTGCCTGGAGTACGTCTTTGGAGAGGCCTTTCTTT | CAWSTSLERPFF
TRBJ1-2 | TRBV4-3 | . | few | TGCGCCAGCAGCCCAAAAGGCCGTCCGGCGGATGGCTACACCTTC | CASSPKGRPADGYTF
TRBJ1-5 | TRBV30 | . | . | TGTGCCTGGACTCCCACGGCGGGACGCAATCAGCCCCAGCATTTT | CAWTPTAGRNQPQHF
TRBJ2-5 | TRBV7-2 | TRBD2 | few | TGTGCCAGCTTACTAGCGGGTCAAGAGACCCAGTACTTC | CASLLAGQETQYF
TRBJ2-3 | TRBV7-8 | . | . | TGTGCCAGCAGCGGGGCAGTCACAGATACGCAGTATTTT | CASSGAVTDTQYF
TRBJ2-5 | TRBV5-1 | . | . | TGCGCCAGCCGTGGCGGCGGGGCGGCCATAGAGACCCAGTACTTC | CASRGGGAAIETQYF
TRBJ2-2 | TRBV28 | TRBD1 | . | TGTGCCAGCAGTTCGGGACAGTACACCGGGGAGCTGTTTTTT | CASSSGQYTGELFF
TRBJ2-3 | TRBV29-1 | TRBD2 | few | TGCAGCGCCGACGGGACTAGCGGCTCAGATACGCAGTATTTT | CSADGTSGSDTQYF
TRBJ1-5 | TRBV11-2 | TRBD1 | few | TGTGCCAGCAGCTTAAGATTACAGGGGGCCAGCAATCAGCCCCAGCATTTT | CASSLRLQGASNQPQHF
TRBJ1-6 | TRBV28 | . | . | TGTGCCAGCAGTTTACGGACGGTCAATTCACCCCTCCACTTT | CASSLRTVNSPLHF
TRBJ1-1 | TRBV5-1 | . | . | TGCGCCAGCAGCTTGGCGTTGAACACTGAAGCTTTCTTT | CASSLALNTEAFF
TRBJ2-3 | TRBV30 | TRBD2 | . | TGTGCCTGGAGCCTAGGTAGCGGGGGCACAGATACGCAGTATTTT | CAWSLGSGGTDTQYF
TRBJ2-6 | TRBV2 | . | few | TGTGCCACCTCACGACAGCTCTCTGGGGCCAACGTCCTGACTTTC | CATSRQLSGANVLTF
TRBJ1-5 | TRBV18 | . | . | TGTGCCAGCTCACCAAGGGGCCCCGGGGGCAGTCAGCCCCAGCATTTT | CASSPRGPGGSQPQHF
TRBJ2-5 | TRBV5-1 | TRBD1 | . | TGCGCCAGCAGCTTCCAGGGGGCGCCCGAAGAGACCCAGTACTTC | CASSFQGAPEETQYF
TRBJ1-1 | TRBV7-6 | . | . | TGTGCCAGCAGCCTACAGGCTCTTGACACTGAAGCTTTCTTT | CASSLQALDTEAFF
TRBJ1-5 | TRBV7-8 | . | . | TGTGCCAGCAGCTTAGGGGAGAATCAGCCCCAGCATTTT | CASSLGENQPQHF
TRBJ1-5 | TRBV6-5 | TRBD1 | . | TGTGCCAGCAGTTACCAACAGGGGCGTCAGCCCCAGCATTTT | CASSYQQGRQPQHF
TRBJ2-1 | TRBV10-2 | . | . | TGCGCCAGCAGTGAGCGGGGAACCTCGGAGGGGTTCTTC | CASSERGTSEGFF
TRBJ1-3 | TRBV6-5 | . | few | TGTGCCAGCAGGACCGGGACGGCCGGGAACACCATATATTTT | CASRTGTAGNTIYF
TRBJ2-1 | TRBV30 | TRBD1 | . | TGTGCCGGGACAGGGGATCTCGATGAGCAGTTCTTC | CAGTGDLDEQFF
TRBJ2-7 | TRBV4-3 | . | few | TGCGCCAGCAGCCAAGAGGGGCCGTGGGCTAGCTCGGGTTACGAGCAGTACTTC | CASSQEGPWASSGYEQYF
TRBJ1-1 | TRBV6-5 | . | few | TGTGCCACCTACAAGGACACCTACACTGAAGCTTTCTTT | CATYKDTYTEAFF
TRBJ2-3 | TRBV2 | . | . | TGTGCCAGCAGGAGGGGTGGAGGTGGAACAGATACGCAGTATTTT | CASRRGGGGTDTQYF
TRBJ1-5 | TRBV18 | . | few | TGTGCCAGCTCACAAGAGCCTCAGCCCCAGCATTTT | CASSQEPQPQHF
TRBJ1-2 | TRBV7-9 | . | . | TGTGCCAGCAGCTTAGCGGCCTCGCCCGGACGAACCTATGGCTACACCTTC | CASSLAASPGRTYGYTF
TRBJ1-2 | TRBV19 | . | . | TGTGCCAGTAGTATCCAGAGTAACTATGGCTACACCTTC | CASSIQSNYGYTF
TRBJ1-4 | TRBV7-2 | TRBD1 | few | TGTGCCAGCAGCCCCATCCGGGACAGGGCAGGAAAACTGTTTTTT | CASSPIRDRAGKLFF
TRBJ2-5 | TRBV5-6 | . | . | TGTGCCAGCACCTTCCTAGTAACCGGCGAGACCCAGTACTTC | CASTFLVTGETQYF
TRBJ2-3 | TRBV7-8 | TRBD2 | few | TGTGCCAGCAGTTCCCTGACTAGCACAACAGATACGCAGTATTTT | CASSSLTSTTDTQYF
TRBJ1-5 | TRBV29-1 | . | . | TGCAGCGCATCGACAGGCATCAATCAGCCCCAGCATTTT | CSASTGINQPQHF
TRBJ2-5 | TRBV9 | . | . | TGTGCCAGCAGCGTAGGCATGGAGGAGACCCAGTACTTC | CASSVGMEETQYF